This T cell receptor beta chain was recorded in a study of Tregs in tolerant kidney transplant recipients. Germline V gene lookup returns CDR1 SGDLS and CDR2 YYNGEE. CDR3 size: 15 residues. The V and J ends lost 4 bases and 4 bases respectively, with 15 bases between them. Study results and caveats: Activated donor B cell expansion appeared to reveal the most relevant donor-specific TCRbeta repertoire. Biological reproducibility was not directly addressed, but technical replication error appeared minimal. In tolerant patients, donor-specific Tregs outgrew total Tregs, suggesting antigen-driven expansion.

Unstimulated Tregs (CD4+CD25+CD127-) and CD4+CD25- non-Tregs were sorted from PBMCs. To note about this clone: Its antigen is as yet unknown.

Data came from immunoSEQ multiplex PCR; TCRdb stores just in-frame clones and leaves some out. This sample carries roughly 80,000 clones, less than 98% of them seen once, and the ten largest clones take around 0.6%. This TCR derives from a human donor who received a combined kidney and bone marrow transplant. The rearrangement joins TRBV9 to TRBJ1-3; D is perhaps TRBD1 (5 bases). The sequencing here drew on CD4+ T cells from blood, taken before the transplant. CDR3 residues: CASSSDLRGGNTIYF. The CDR3 bases are TGTGCCAGCAGCTCAGACCTCCGGGGGGGAAACACCATATATTTT.